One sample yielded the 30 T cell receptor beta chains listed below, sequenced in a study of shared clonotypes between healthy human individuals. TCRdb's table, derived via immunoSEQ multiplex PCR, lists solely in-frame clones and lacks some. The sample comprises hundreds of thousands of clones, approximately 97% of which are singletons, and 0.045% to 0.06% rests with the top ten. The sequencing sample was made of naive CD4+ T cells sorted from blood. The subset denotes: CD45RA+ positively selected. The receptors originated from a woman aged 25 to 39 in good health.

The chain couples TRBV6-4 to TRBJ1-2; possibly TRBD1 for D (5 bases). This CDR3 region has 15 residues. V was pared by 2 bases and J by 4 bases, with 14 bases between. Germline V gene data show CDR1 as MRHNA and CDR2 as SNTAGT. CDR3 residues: CASSDPPAGPYGYTF. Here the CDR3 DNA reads TGTGCCAGCAGTGACCCCCCCGCAGGGCCCTATGGCTACACCTTC.

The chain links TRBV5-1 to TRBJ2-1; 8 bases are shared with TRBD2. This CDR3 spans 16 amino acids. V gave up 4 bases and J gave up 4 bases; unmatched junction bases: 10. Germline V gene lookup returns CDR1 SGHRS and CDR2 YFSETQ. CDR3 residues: CASSPQGSGSYNEQFF. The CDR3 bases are TGCGCCAGCAGCCCCCAGGGAAGCGGGAGTTACAATGAGCAGTTCTTC.

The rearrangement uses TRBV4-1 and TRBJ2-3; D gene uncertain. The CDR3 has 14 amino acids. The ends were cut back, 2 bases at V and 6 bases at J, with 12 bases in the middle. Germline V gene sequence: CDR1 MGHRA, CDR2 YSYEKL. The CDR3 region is CASSQLGFRDTQYF. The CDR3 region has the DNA TGCGCCAGCAGCCAATTGGGGTTCAGGGATACGCAGTATTTT.

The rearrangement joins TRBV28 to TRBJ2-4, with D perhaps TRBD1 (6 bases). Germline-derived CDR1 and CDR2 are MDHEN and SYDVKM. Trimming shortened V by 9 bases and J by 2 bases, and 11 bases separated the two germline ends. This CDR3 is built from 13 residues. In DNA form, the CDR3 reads TGTGCCAGTTCAGGGGAAACCAAAAACATTCAGTACTTC. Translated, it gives CASSGETKNIQYF.

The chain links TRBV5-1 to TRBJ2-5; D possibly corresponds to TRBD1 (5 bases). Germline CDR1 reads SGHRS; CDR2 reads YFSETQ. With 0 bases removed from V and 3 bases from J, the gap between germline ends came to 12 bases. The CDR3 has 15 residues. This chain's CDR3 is CASSLGQTVKETQYF. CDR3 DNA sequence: TGCGCCAGCAGCTTGGGACAGACCGTAAAAGAGACCCAGTACTTC.

The chain's CDR3 is CASSRAGELFF. The CDR3 bases are TGTGCCAGCAGCCGGGCCGGGGAGCTGTTTTTT. The V and J genes are TRBV11-3 and TRBJ2-2; D call uncertain. Trimming stripped 5 bases from V and 6 bases from J, with 4 bases between. Germline V lookup: CDR1 SGHNT, CDR2 YENEEA. The CDR3 has 11 residues.

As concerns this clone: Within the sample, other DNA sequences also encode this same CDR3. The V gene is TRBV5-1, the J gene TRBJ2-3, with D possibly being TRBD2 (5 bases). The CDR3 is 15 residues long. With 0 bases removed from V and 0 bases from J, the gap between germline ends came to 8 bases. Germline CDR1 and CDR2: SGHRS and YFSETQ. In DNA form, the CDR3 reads TGCGCCAGCAGCTTGGGAGAGGGTAGCACAGATACGCAGTATTTT. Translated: CASSLGEGSTDTQYF. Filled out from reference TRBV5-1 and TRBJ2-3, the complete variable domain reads KAGVTQTPRYLIKTRGQQVTLSCSPISGHRSVSWYQQTPGQGLQFLFEYFSETQRNKGNFPGRFSGRQFSNSRSEMNVSTLELGDSALYLCASSLGEGSTDTQYFGPGTRLTVL.

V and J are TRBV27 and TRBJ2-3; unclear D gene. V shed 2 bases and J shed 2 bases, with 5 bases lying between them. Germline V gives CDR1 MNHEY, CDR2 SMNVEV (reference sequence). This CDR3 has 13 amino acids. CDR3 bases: TGTGCCAGCAGTTTAGTTGACACAGATACGCAGTATTTT. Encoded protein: CASSLVDTDTQYF.

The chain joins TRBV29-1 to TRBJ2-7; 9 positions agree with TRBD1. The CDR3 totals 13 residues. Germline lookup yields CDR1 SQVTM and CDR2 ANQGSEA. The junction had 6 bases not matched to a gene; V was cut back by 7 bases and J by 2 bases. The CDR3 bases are TGCAGCGCCAGGGACAGGGCAGCCTACGAGCAGTACTTC. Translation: CSARDRAAYEQYF.

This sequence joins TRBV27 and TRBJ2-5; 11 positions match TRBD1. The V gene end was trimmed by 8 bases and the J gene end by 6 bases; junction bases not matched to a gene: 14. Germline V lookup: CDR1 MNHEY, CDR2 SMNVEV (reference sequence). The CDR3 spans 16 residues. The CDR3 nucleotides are TGTGCCAGCGCACAACGCCGGGACAGGGGGATTCAGACCCAGTACTTC. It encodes CASAQRRDRGIQTQYF.

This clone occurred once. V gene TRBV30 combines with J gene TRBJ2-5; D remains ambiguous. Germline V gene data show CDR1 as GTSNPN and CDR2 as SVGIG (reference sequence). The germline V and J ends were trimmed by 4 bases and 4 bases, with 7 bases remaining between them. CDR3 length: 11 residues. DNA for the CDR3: TGTGCCTGGATGCTCCGAGAGACCCAGTACTTC. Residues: CAWMLRETQYF.

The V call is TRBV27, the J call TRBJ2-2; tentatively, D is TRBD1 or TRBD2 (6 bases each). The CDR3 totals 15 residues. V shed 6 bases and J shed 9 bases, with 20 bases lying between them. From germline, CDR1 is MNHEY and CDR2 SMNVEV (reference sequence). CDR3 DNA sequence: TGTGCCAGCAGGAGGGGGGAAAATATCGGGAGGGAGCTGTTTTTT. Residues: CASRRGENIGRELFF.

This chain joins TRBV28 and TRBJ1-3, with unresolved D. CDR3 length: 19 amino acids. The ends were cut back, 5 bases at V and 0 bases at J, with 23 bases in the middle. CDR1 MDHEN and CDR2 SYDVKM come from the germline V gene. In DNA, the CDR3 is TGTGCCAGCAGTCGATTACCGAAGGTCTCCTTGAGCTCTGGAAACACCATATATTTT. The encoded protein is CASSRLPKVSLSSGNTIYF.

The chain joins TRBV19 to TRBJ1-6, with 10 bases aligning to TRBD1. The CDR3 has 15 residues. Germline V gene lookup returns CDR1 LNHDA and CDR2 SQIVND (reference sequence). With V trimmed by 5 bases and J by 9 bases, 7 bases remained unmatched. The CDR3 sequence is CASSSRGTGVSPLHF. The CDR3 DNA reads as TGTGCCAGTAGTTCCCGGGGGACAGGGGTTTCACCCCTCCACTTT.

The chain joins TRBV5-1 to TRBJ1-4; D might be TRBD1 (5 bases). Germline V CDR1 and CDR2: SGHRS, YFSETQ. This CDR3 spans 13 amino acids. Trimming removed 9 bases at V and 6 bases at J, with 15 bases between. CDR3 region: CATRQGADEKLFF. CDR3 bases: TGCGCCACCCGGCAGGGAGCGGATGAAAAACTGTTTTTT.

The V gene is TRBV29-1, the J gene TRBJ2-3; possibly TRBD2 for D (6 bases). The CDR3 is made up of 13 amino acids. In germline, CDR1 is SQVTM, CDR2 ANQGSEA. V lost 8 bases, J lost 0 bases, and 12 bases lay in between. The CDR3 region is CSIASGSTDTQYF. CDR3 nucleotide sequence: TGCAGCATCGCAAGCGGGAGCACAGATACGCAGTATTTT.

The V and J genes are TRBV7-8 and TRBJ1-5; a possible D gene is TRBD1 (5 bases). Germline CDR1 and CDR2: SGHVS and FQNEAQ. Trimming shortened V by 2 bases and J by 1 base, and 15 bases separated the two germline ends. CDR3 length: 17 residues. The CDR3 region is CASSLSQALRSNQPQHF. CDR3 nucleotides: TGTGCCAGCAGCTTATCACAGGCCCTAAGGAGCAATCAGCCCCAGCATTTT.

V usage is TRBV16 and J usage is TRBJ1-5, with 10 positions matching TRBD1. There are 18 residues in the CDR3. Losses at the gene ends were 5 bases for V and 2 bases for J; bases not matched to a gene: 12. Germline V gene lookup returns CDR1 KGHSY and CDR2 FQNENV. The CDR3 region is CASSDRDRGWSRNQPQHF. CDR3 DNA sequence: TGTGCCAGCAGCGACCGGGACAGGGGCTGGAGTCGCAATCAGCCCCAGCATTTT. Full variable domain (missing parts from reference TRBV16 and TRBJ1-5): GEEVAQTPKHLVRGEGQKAKLYCAPIKGHSYVFWYQQVLKNEFKFLISFQNENVFDETGMPKERFSAKCLPNSPCSLEIQATKLEDSAVYFCASSDRDRGWSRNQPQHFGDGTRLSIL.

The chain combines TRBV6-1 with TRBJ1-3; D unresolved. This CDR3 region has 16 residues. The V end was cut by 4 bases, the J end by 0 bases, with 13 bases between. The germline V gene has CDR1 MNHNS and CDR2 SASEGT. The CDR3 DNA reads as TGTGCCAGCAGTGCACGTAGGATCAGCTCTGGAAACACCATATATTTT. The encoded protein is CASSARRISSGNTIYF.

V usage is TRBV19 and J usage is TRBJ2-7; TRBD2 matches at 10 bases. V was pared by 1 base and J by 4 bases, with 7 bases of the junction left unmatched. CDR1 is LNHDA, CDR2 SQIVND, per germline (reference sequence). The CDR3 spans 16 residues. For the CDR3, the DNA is TGTGCCAGTAGTATAGTTCCAGCGGGAGGGACTTACGAGCAGTACTTC. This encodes CASSIVPAGGTYEQYF. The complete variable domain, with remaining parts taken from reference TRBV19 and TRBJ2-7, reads DGGITQSPKYLFRKEGQNVTLSCEQNLNHDAMYWYRQDPGQGLRLIYYSQIVNDFQKGDIAEGYSVSREKKESFPLTVTSAQKNPTAFYLCASSIVPAGGTYEQYFGPGTRLTVT.

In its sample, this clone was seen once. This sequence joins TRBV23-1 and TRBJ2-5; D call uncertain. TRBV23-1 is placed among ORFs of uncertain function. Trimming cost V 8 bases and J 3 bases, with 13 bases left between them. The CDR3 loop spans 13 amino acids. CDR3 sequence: CASRVGLKETQYF. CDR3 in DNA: TGCGCCAGCCGTGTGGGATTGAAAGAGACCCAGTACTTC.

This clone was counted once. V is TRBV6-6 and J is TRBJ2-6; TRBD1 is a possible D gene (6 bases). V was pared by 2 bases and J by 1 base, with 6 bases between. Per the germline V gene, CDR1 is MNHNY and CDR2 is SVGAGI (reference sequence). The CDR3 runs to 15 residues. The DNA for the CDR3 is TGTGCCAGCAGTTACACAGGGTCTGGGGCCAACGTCCTGACTTTC. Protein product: CASSYTGSGANVLTF.

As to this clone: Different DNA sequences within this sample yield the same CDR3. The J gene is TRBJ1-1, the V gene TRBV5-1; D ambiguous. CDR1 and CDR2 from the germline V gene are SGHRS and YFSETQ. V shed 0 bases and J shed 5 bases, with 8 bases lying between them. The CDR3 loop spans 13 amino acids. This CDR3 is CASSLVGSTEAFF. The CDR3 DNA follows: TGCGCCAGCAGCTTGGTAGGGTCAACTGAAGCTTTCTTT.

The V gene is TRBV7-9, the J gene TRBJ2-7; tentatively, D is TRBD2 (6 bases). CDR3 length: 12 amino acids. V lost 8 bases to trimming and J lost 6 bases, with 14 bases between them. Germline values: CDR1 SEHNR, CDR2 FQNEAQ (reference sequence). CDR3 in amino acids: CASEGQGGEQYF. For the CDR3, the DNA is TGTGCCAGCGAGGGTCAGGGAGGCGAGCAGTACTTC.

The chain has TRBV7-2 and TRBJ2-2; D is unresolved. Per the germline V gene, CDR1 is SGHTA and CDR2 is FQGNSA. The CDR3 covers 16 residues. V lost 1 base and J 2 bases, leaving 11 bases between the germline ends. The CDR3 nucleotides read TGTGCCAGCAGCTTAGATGGGCACCTCAACACCGGGGAGCTGTTTTTT. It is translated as CASSLDGHLNTGELFF.

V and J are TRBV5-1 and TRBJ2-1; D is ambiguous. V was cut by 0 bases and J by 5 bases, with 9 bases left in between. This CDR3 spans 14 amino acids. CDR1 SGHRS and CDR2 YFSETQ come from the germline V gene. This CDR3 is CASSLEVPNNEQFF. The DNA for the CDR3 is TGCGCCAGCAGCTTGGAGGTACCGAACAATGAGCAGTTCTTC.

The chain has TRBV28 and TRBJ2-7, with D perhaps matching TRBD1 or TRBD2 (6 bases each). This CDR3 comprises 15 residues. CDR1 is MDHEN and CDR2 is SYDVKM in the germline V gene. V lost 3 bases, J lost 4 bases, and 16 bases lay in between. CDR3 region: CASSFHGGKFYEQYF. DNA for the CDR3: TGTGCCAGCAGTTTCCACGGGGGCAAATTTTACGAGCAGTACTTC.

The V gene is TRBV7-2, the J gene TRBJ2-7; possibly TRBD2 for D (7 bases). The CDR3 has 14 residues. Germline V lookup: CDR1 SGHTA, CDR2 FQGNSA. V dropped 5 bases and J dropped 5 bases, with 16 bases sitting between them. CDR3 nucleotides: TGTGCCAGCAGCACATACAGGGAGGGCAACGAGCAGTACTTC. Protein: CASSTYREGNEQYF.

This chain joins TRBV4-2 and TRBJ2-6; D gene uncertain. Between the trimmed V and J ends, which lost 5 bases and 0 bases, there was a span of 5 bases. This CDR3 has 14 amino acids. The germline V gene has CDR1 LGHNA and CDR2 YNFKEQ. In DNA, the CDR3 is TGTGCCAGCAGCAAATCCTCTGGGGCCAACGTCCTGACTTTC. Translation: CASSKSSGANVLTF.

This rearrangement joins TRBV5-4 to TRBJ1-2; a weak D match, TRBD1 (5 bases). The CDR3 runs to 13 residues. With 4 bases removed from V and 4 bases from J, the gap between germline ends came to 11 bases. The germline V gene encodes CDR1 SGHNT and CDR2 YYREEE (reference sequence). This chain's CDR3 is CASSGGGTYGYTF. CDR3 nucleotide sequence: TGTGCCAGCAGCGGGGGGGGGACCTATGGCTACACCTTC.